The 5 T cell receptor beta chains below were found in one sample sequenced in a study of T cells expressing NK-cell markers. TCRdb re-called the 5' RACE reads and catalogs CDR3 proteins one per entry, DNA excluded. The table for this sample gives 550,000 or so distinct CDR3 sequences. Input material: blood T cells: a sorted CD56 or NKG2C T cell subset, CD4+ or CD8+ T cells, or bulk PBMC T cells (not recorded which). These receptors all come from a man aged 18 to 29 in good health.

The chain combines TRBV29-1 with TRBJ2-1; the TCRdb D gene call, TRBD2, has no DNA to confirm it. In germline, CDR1 is SQVTM, CDR2 ANQGSEA. This CDR3 has 15 amino acids. CDR3 protein: CSVHGGRAVYNEQFF.

The chain combines TRBV5-1 with TRBJ2-3; TCRdb calls TRBD1, which cannot be checked without DNA. This CDR3 spans 15 amino acids. The germline gives CDR1 SGHRS, CDR2 YFSETQ. CDR3 amino acids: CASSRTGVGADTQYF.

The rearrangement links TRBV10-3 to TRBJ2-2; TCRdb selects TRBD2, and the lack of DNA leaves this call unchecked. This CDR3 has 17 amino acids. Per germline, CDR1 ENHRY and CDR2 SYGVKD. CDR3 amino acids: CAIRTGTSGRDTGELFF.

This CDR3 is CAISEGGIANYGYTF. This sequence joins TRBV10-3 and TRBJ1-2; as DNA is missing, the TRBD1 call by TCRdb cannot be tested. The CDR3 is 15 residues long. Germline V gene sequence: CDR1 ENHRY, CDR2 SYGVKD.

The chain combines TRBV27 with TRBJ2-2. The CDR3 is 16 residues long. The germline V gene encodes CDR1 MNHEY and CDR2 SMNVEV (reference sequence). CDR3: CASSPPRTRNTGELFF.